This passage covers 4 T cell receptor beta chains from one sample sequenced in a study of blood T cell repertoires in COVID-19. Measured with immunoSEQ multiplex PCR; TCRdb has only the in-frame clones, and not every one. The sample lists about 120,000 clones; roughly 90% were seen once. The sample taken for sequencing was peripheral blood. The receptors originated from a human donor with acute or convalescent COVID-19. The donor label of this sample is uncertain.

This chain links TRBV19 with TRBJ2-3; D remains unclear. V was shortened by 6 bases and J by 2 bases, with 18 bases between the two germline ends. The CDR3 covers 16 residues. CDR1 is LNHDA and CDR2 is SQIVND in the germline V gene (reference sequence). CDR3 sequence (DNA): TGTGCCAGTAGCCTACAAGGAGCAGACTTCACAGATACGCAGTATTTT. Residues: CASSLQGADFTDTQYF.

The rearrangement uses TRBV3-1 (or the pseudogene TRBV3-2) and TRBJ1-1; D might be TRBD1 (5 bases). The CDR3 has 16 residues. Deletions cut 3 bases from V and 6 bases from J, with 20 bases between. The germline V gene encodes CDR1 LGHDT and CDR2 YNNKEL (reference sequence). The CDR3 spells CASSHRASMGLAEAFF. In DNA, the CDR3 is TGTGCCAGCAGCCACCGTGCTTCGATGGGGCTGGCTGAAGCTTTCTTT.

The chain uses TRBV3-1 (or the pseudogene TRBV3-2) and TRBJ2-7; a possible D gene is TRBD1 (6 bases). The CDR3 totals 14 residues. Germline values: CDR1 LGHDT, CDR2 YNNKEL (reference sequence). Trimming took 0 bases from V and 9 from J, leaving 15 bases between them. The CDR3 sequence is CASSQEDRSSSQYF. CDR3 sequence (DNA): TGTGCCAGCAGCCAAGAGGACAGAAGCTCGTCGCAGTACTTC.

The chain carries TRBV7-8 and TRBJ2-2; 8 bases match TRBD1. Trimming removed 5 bases from V and 6 bases from J; junction bases left unmatched: 5. Germline values: CDR1 SGHVS, CDR2 FQNEAQ. The CDR3 runs to 14 residues. CDR3 sequence (DNA): TGTGCCAGCAGCGAGGAGACAGGGGCCGGGGAGCTGTTTTTT. Protein sequence: CASSEETGAGELFF.